Sequencing of this T cell receptor beta chain was carried out in a study of OX40 agonist ivuxolimab in advanced cancers. Overall study: From 23 to 79 years was the age range, with a mean of around 54 years, and about 78% were male.

TCRdb keeps only in-frame clones here, not all; method: immunoSEQ multiplex PCR. This sample has fewer than 45,000 clones, with around 90% found just once. The count of this clone is one. Its antigen remains unknown. Study findings and constraints: With doses of 0.1 to 3.0 mg/kg, CD4+ and CD8+ blood T cells had undergone clonal expansion by week 6.

The CDR3 is 16 amino acids. Germline V gives CDR1 KGHSH, CDR2 LQKENI. J lost 5 bases, V lost 5 bases, and 13 bases had no gene match. Sampling of blood occurred at baseline, cycle 4 day 1, and cycle 7 day 1. The rearrangement uses TRBV18 and TRBJ2-7; 9 bases align to TRBD2. Sequenced material: CD4+ or CD8+ T cells sorted from blood, taken in a trial of the OX40 agonist ivuxolimab. This receptor was taken from an adult with an advanced solid tumor such as melanoma, head and neck, liver or kidney cancer. This CDR3 reads CASSEGPSGIINEQYF. DNA for the CDR3: TGTGCCAGCTCAGAGGGCCCTAGCGGGATTATAAACGAGCAGTACTTC.